These T cell receptor beta chains were read from a single sample in a study of regulatory and conventional T cells in RAG deficiency. Generated by immunoSEQ multiplex PCR, the TCRdb table keeps only in-frame clones and is missing some. The sample yields some 30,000 clones, 90% to 97% seen once. Separately, the same data were catalogued under a study of regulatory T cells.

The sequenced material came from CD25- CD4+ T cells sorted from blood. Every receptor here comes from a human donor in good health. Each CDR3 is given with its conserved first and last residue. A D gene is named only where the DNA matches it firmly. Some rows mark clone size as missing; the rest say once, few, many or name a class of expanded clone.

TRBJ2-1,once,TRBD1,TRBV30,TGTGCCTGGAGTCAGGGGGCCTCCTTCTACAATGAGCAGTTCTTC,CAWSQGASFYNEQFF
TRBJ1-5,.,TRBD1,TRBV6-5,TGTGCCAGCAGTTCCGACAGGGGCGGCCAGCCCCAGCATTTT,CASSSDRGGQPQHF
TRBJ2-3,.,TRBD1,TRBV6-6,TGTGCCAGCAGTTACCGACAGGGAACAGATACGCAGTATTTT,CASSYRQGTDTQYF
TRBJ2-5,.,TRBD2,TRBV7-2,TGTGCCAGCAGCCGTGGCTTAGCGGGAGGCCGAGAGACCCAGTACTTC,CASSRGLAGGRETQYF
TRBJ1-3,few,.,TRBV6-1,TGTGCCAGCAGTGCCGGGTACAGGTCCTCTGGAAACACCATATATTTT,CASSAGYRSSGNTIYF
TRBJ2-7,.,.,TRBV7-8,TGTGCCAGCAGCTTAGGCACAGCCGACTACGAGCAGTACTTC,CASSLGTADYEQYF
TRBJ2-1,.,.,TRBV19,TGTGCCAGTAAGGCAGGGGTTAGAAACAATGAGCAGTTCTTC,CASKAGVRNNEQFF
TRBJ1-5,.,.,TRBV19,TGTGCCAGCGATACGTCCTACAGCCCCAATCAGCCCCAGCATTTT,CASDTSYSPNQPQHF
TRBJ2-1,.,.,TRBV14,TGTGCCAGCAGCCAAGTAGGGTTCGGGGGGCTTGAGCAGTTCTTC,CASSQVGFGGLEQFF
TRBJ1-1,.,.,TRBV12-5,TGTGCTAGTGCCCTACAGGGGAACACTGAAGCTTTCTTT,CASALQGNTEAFF
TRBJ1-2,.,.,TRBV19,TGTGCCAGTAGTATGGGCAGACACTATGGCTACACCTTC,CASSMGRHYGYTF
TRBJ2-7,.,TRBD2,TRBV6-5,TGTGCCAGTTCGGGGGGGCGGATCACTTCCTACGAGCAGTACTTC,CASSGGRITSYEQYF
TRBJ1-1,.,TRBD1,TRBV18,TGTGCCAGCTCACCACCGGGACAGATGAACACTGAAGCTTTCTTT,CASSPPGQMNTEAFF
TRBJ1-1,.,.,TRBV6-5,TGTGCCAGCGGAGACAACAGGGATACGAACACTGAAGCTTTCTTT,CASGDNRDTNTEAFF
TRBJ2-7,.,TRBD2,TRBV7-2,TGTGCCAGCAGCTTCCAAGCGGGAGGCAACGAGCAGTACTTC,CASSFQAGGNEQYF
TRBJ2-3,.,.,TRBV6-1,TGTGCCAGCAGTAGCGCGTATGGAGATACGCAGTATTTT,CASSSAYGDTQYF
TRBJ2-3,.,TRBD2,TRBV7-2,TGTGCCAGCAGCTGGACTAGCGGGATCGGGCAGTATTTT,CASSWTSGIGQYF
TRBJ2-3,.,.,TRBV7-3,TGTGCCAGCAGCTTAACAGGAACCTCAATAGGAAGAGCGGATACGCAGTATTTT,CASSLTGTSIGRADTQYF
TRBJ1-1,.,.,TRBV19,TGTGCCAGTAGTATTGTGAGGAACACTGAAGCTTTCTTT,CASSIVRNTEAFF
TRBJ2-1,.,TRBD1,TRBV18,TGTGCCAGCTCACCCCACAGGGACAGAATCTACAATGAGCAGTTCTTC,CASSPHRDRIYNEQFF
TRBJ1-1,.,.,TRBV30,TGTGCCTGGAGTGCGGGACTCCGGGGCGCTGAAGCTTTCTTT,CAWSAGLRGAEAFF
TRBJ2-7,.,TRBD1,TRBV9,TGTGCCAGCAGCGTAGGCCCAGGACAGGCTAACTACGAGCAGTACTTC,CASSVGPGQANYEQYF
TRBJ1-1,.,TRBD1,TRBV6-1,TGTGCCAGCAGTCTCGGACAGGTAGGGAACACTGAAGCTTTCTTT,CASSLGQVGNTEAFF
TRBJ1-2,.,.,TRBV25-1,TGTGCCAGCAGTGCGGGGTATGGCTACACCTTC,CASSAGYGYTF
TRBJ2-4,.,.,TRBV19,TGTGCCAGTAGTATGCCCGGGAAGGTAAACATTCAGTACTTC,CASSMPGKVNIQYF
TRBJ2-2,.,.,TRBV5-4,TGTGCCAGCAGCTTGGCCGGCCTAGGCTGGAACACCGGGGAGCTGTTTTTT,CASSLAGLGWNTGELFF
TRBJ1-1,.,TRBD1,TRBV27,TGTGCCAGCAGTGGGACAGGTGAATTCGGAGCTTTCTTT,CASSGTGEFGAFF
TRBJ1-2,.,TRBD1,TRBV6-5,TGTGCCAGCACCTATGCGGACAGGATTAACTATGGCTACACCTTC,CASTYADRINYGYTF
TRBJ2-2,.,TRBD1,TRBV10-3,TGTGCCACCAGAGACAGGGGGTACACCGGGGAGCTGTTTTTT,CATRDRGYTGELFF
TRBJ1-2,.,.,TRBV5-1,TGCGCCAGCAGCCAAGGAGACAGATACTATGGCTACACCTTC,CASSQGDRYYGYTF
TRBJ2-5,.,.,TRBV4-2,TGTGCCAGCAGCCAATCACTAGTCCAACAAGAGACCCAGTACTTC,CASSQSLVQQETQYF
TRBJ2-7,.,TRBD2,TRBV5-1,TGCGCCAGCAGCTTGTCTAGCGGGAGTTCCTACGAGCAGTACTTC,CASSLSSGSSYEQYF
TRBJ2-1,.,TRBD2,TRBV10-3,TGTGCCATCAGTGAGTCAGGAGGTGCGGGAGACCACAATGAGCAGTTCTTC,CAISESGGAGDHNEQFF
TRBJ1-2,.,.,TRBV6-5,TGTGCCAGCAGTTACTCGGACAGCGGATATGGCTACACCTTC,CASSYSDSGYGYTF
TRBJ1-4,.,.,TRBV5-4,TGTGCCAGCAGCTTGGAGGACAGACCTAATGAAAAACTGTTTTTT,CASSLEDRPNEKLFF
TRBJ1-1,.,.,TRBV6-1,TGTGCCGGAGGATCCCAAGGGCTTACTGAAGCTTTCTTT,CAGGSQGLTEAFF
TRBJ2-7,.,TRBD1,TRBV4-2,TGTGCCAGCAGCCAATCAGGGGGCGTAAGGGACGAGCAGTACTTC,CASSQSGGVRDEQYF
TRBJ2-2,.,.,TRBV7-6,TGTGCCAGCAGCTTAGTAACGGCGGAGGTAAACACCGGGGAGCTGTTTTTT,CASSLVTAEVNTGELFF
TRBJ2-5,once,.,TRBV6-5,TGTGCCAGCAGTCCACCGGGACTTGGAACCCAGTACTTC,CASSPPGLGTQYF
TRBJ1-5,.,.,TRBV5-5,TGTGCCAGCACCCATTGGGACTCCAATCAGCCCCAGCATTTT,CASTHWDSNQPQHF
TRBJ1-2,.,TRBD1,TRBV19,TGTGCCAGTAGTATAACAGGGGGCTATGGCTACACCTTC,CASSITGGYGYTF
TRBJ2-7,once,TRBD1,TRBV18,TGTGCCAGCTCACACAGGACAGGGGAGGGGTACGAGCAGTACTTC,CASSHRTGEGYEQYF
TRBJ2-2,once,TRBD2,TRBV5-4,TGTGCCAGCAGCTTGGGGGGGCGGACTAGCGGGATGAACACCGGGGAGCTGTTTTTT,CASSLGGRTSGMNTGELFF
TRBJ1-1,.,TRBD1,TRBV27,TGTGCCAGCTCCGACAGGGCTGAAGCTTTCTTT,CASSDRAEAFF
TRBJ1-2,.,.,TRBV30,TGTGCCCGGAGAAGGCAGGTCCATGGCTACACCTTC,CARRRQVHGYTF
TRBJ2-3,.,TRBD2,TRBV14,TGTGCCAGCAGCCAAGAGCTAGCGGGGATGTCCACAGATACGCAGTATTTT,CASSQELAGMSTDTQYF